A selection of T cell receptor beta chains follows, all from one sample in a study of shared clonotypes between healthy human individuals. Here immunoSEQ multiplex PCR was the method, and the copy in TCRdb shows in-frame clones only, minus some. The table shows fewer than 1.8 million clones, with approximately 98.5% occurring only once. The specimen sequenced was naive CD4+ T cells sorted from blood. These TCRs come from a man aged 25 to 40 in good health. Both conserved end residues are part of each CDR3. A D gene is named only where the DNA matches it firmly. Clone size is stated in some rows and not others, as once, few, many or a class when expanded.

TRBV9	-	TRBJ2-7	-	TGTGCCAGCAGTGTTGACAGGCCCCCCTACGAGCAGTACTTC	CASSVDRPPYEQYF
TRBV28	few	TRBJ2-2	-	TGTGCCAGCAGTTTAACCGGGGAGCTGTTTTTT	CASSLTGELFF
TRBV11-2	-	TRBJ2-7	TRBD2	TGTGCCAGCAGCCGCGGGAGGGAGTACGAGCAGTACTTC	CASSRGREYEQYF
TRBV9	-	TRBJ2-5	-	TGTGCCAGCAGCGCCGTACCGCAGGGGGAGACCCAGTACTTC	CASSAVPQGETQYF
TRBV4-2	-	TRBJ1-1	-	TGTGCCAGCAGCCAAGATCGGGAGTTCAACACTGAAGCTTTCTTT	CASSQDREFNTEAFF
TRBV6-1	-	TRBJ2-7	-	TGTGCCAGCAGTGAAGCTCAAAGGGTGAGCTCCTACGAGCAGTACTTC	CASSEAQRVSSYEQYF
TRBV2	-	TRBJ2-5	-	TGTGCCAGCAGTGCCGACAGCCCCCAAGAGACCCAGTACTTC	CASSADSPQETQYF
TRBV11-2	-	TRBJ2-7	TRBD2	TGTGCCAGCAGCTTAGGCACTAGCGGGAGGTCCTACGAGCAGTACTTC	CASSLGTSGRSYEQYF
TRBV5-4	-	TRBJ1-5	-	TGTGCCAGCAGCTTGGTACCAGGCAATCAGCCCCAGCATTTT	CASSLVPGNQPQHF
TRBV11-2	-	TRBJ2-7	-	TGTGCCAGCAGCCTCGGGACAGCGGGAGAGCAGTACTTC	CASSLGTAGEQYF
TRBV11-3	-	TRBJ2-2	TRBD2	TGTGCCAGCAGCTCGAACGTAAGACTAGCGGGCGGAACCGGGGAGCTGTTTTTT	CASSSNVRLAGGTGELFF
TRBV5-4	-	TRBJ2-1	TRBD2	TGTGCCAGCAGCACTAGCGGGCGGGGGGTCAATGAGCAGTTCTTC	CASSTSGRGVNEQFF
TRBV7-2	-	TRBJ2-7	TRBD2	TGTGCCAGCAGCTTAAGGGTGGCGGGAGGAACCTACGAGCAGTACTTC	CASSLRVAGGTYEQYF
TRBV7-9	-	TRBJ1-5	-	TGTGCCAGCAGCTGTTGGGCCCAGCATTTT	CASSCWAQHF
TRBV18	-	TRBJ2-1	TRBD2	TGTGCCAGCTCAACCCGGACTAGCGGGAGTTGGGAGCAGTTCTTC	CASSTRTSGSWEQFF
TRBV6-4	-	TRBJ1-2	-	TGTGCCAGCAGTGACGGGCATCCCTCCCTCTATGGCTACACCTTC	CASSDGHPSLYGYTF
TRBV19	-	TRBJ1-2	-	TGTGCCAGCGAACTTATCGGACAGCCTCTCTATGGCTACACCTTC	CASELIGQPLYGYTF
TRBV20-1	once	TRBJ1-1	-	TGCAGTGCTGCGGGCACTGAAGCTTTCTTT	CSAAGTEAFF
TRBV5-5	-	TRBJ2-5	-	TGTGCCAGCAGCTTTGTGACGGGGGTCGAAGAGACCCAGTACTTC	CASSFVTGVEETQYF
TRBV5-6	-	TRBJ2-7	-	TGTGCCAGCAGCTTGGTATCCAGGGTTTTTAGCGAGCAGTACTTC	CASSLVSRVFSEQYF
TRBV9	-	TRBJ2-5	-	TGTGCCAGCAGCGTAGACACAGGTCCAAGCTGGGGGCAAGAGACCCAGTACTTC	CASSVDTGPSWGQETQYF
TRBV11-1	once	TRBJ2-1	TRBD2	TGTGCCAGCAGCTTAGAAGCGGGAGCGGTAAATGAGCAGTTCTTC	CASSLEAGAVNEQFF
TRBV19	-	TRBJ2-1	TRBD2	TGTGCCAGTAGTATTTCTTTCCTAGCGGGAATCTACAATGAGCAGTTCTTC	CASSISFLAGIYNEQFF
TRBV28	-	TRBJ1-2	-	TGTGCCAGCAGCCAGGACGAATTTACACGTGGCTACACCTTC	CASSQDEFTRGYTF
TRBV5-6	-	TRBJ2-7	-	TGTGCCAGCAGCTTGGTGCGGGAAGGGCAGTACTTC	CASSLVREGQYF
TRBV29-1	-	TRBJ1-2	-	TGCAGCGTTGGGCAGTATCTCAATGGCTACACCTTC	CSVGQYLNGYTF
TRBV11-1	-	TRBJ2-1	-	TGTGCCAGCAGCCAACAGGGCGGGGTGGGAAACAATGAGCAGTTCTTC	CASSQQGGVGNNEQFF
TRBV7-3	-	TRBJ2-1	TRBD1	TGTGCCAGCAGCCCCATCTCAGGGACAGGCTCTCACAATGAGCAGTTCTTC	CASSPISGTGSHNEQFF
TRBV9	-	TRBJ2-5	-	TGTGCCAGCAGCGGCGAGTTGGGAGAGACCCAGTACTTC	CASSGELGETQYF
TRBV19	-	TRBJ2-1	TRBD2	TGTGCCACCGGAAGCGGGGAGGGCCTCTACAATGAGCAGTTCTTC	CATGSGEGLYNEQFF
TRBV7-7	-	TRBJ2-7	TRBD1	TGTGCTAGCAGCTTAGGGCGGGACAGGGTACACGAGCAGTACTTC	CASSLGRDRVHEQYF
TRBV7-2	-	TRBJ2-3	-	TGTGCCAGCAGCTCAAACACGGGCTATACGCAGTATTTT	CASSSNTGYTQYF
TRBV19	-	TRBJ2-7	-	TGTGCCAGTAGTATTTGGGGAAGGAACTACGAGCAGTACTTC	CASSIWGRNYEQYF
TRBV6-5	-	TRBJ2-7	TRBD1	TGTGCCAGCAGGCCCACAGGGGGCGAGTACTTC	CASRPTGGEYF
TRBV5-5	-	TRBJ2-7	TRBD1	TGTGCCAGCAGCTCCTCCGGGACAGCGTTCTACGAGCAGTACTTC	CASSSSGTAFYEQYF
TRBV5-6	-	TRBJ1-2	-	TGTGCCAGCAGCGCATCCCATGGCTACACCTTC	CASSASHGYTF
TRBV13	-	TRBJ2-7	TRBD2	TGTGCCAGCAGCGTATCGGGACTAGCGGGAGACGAGCAGTACTTC	CASSVSGLAGDEQYF
TRBV28	-	TRBJ2-5	TRBD2	TGTGCCAGCAGTTTATGGACTAGCGGGAGCCAAGAGACCCAGTACTTC	CASSLWTSGSQETQYF
TRBV4-1	-	TRBJ1-2	-	TGCGCCAGCAGCCAAGAGGGGGCGTTAGCTAACTATGGCTACACCTTC	CASSQEGALANYGYTF
TRBV9	-	TRBJ2-1	TRBD2	TGTGCCAGCAGCGTAGACGGTCGTCTGCGGGAGTTTTCAAATGAGCAGTTCTTC	CASSVDGRLREFSNEQFF
TRBV4-1	-	TRBJ2-3	TRBD1	TGCGCCAGCAGCCAAGAAGGACAGGACCGCACAGATACGCAGTATTTT	CASSQEGQDRTDTQYF
TRBV5-5	-	TRBJ1-3	-	TGTGCCACCCCTATAGGCAGAGGAAACACCATATATTTT	CATPIGRGNTIYF
TRBV7-2	-	TRBJ2-1	-	TGTGCCAGCAGTTTAACGAGGGGCGCCTACAATGAGCAGTTCTTC	CASSLTRGAYNEQFF
TRBV7-9	-	TRBJ2-5	-	TGTGCCAGCAGCTTTAGAGGGGAACCGGGGGAGACCCAGTACTTC	CASSFRGEPGETQYF
TRBV28	-	TRBJ2-1	TRBD2	TGTGCCAGCAGTTCCTTTGGACTAGCGGGAAGTGAGCAGTTCTTC	CASSSFGLAGSEQFF
TRBV7-9	-	TRBJ2-3	-	TGTGCCAGCGGGGCAGGGTTCCTACACAATAGCACAGATACGCAGTATTTT	CASGAGFLHNSTDTQYF
TRBV5-5	-	TRBJ1-1	-	TGTGCCAGCAGCCCGACGGGGGGTTCGAACACTGAAGCTTTCTTT	CASSPTGGSNTEAFF